The 20 T cell receptor beta chains below come from one sample, sequenced in a study of cytomegalovirus exposure and HLA in healthy donors. The protocol was immunoSEQ multiplex PCR, while the TCRdb copy is restricted to in-frame clones and leaves out a portion. The sample lists roughly 120,000 clones; 70% to 90% were seen once. Sequencing input: PBMCs. The receptors here all came from a woman in her twenties or thirties in good health and CMV-seropositive.

The chain recombines TRBV7-2 with TRBJ2-7; weak D call: TRBD2 (6 bases). Trimming removed 4 bases from V and 7 bases from J, with 20 bases in between. The CDR3 has 15 residues. CDR1 is SGHTA and CDR2 is FQGNSA in the germline V gene. In DNA form, the CDR3 reads TGTGCCAGCAGCTCCACTCTGGGACTTCTTGGGGAGCAGTACTTC. Amino acids: CASSSTLGLLGEQYF.

This chain links TRBV6-6 with TRBJ2-2, with a tentative D call TRBD2 (5 bases). This CDR3 region has 15 residues. From germline, CDR1 is MNHNY and CDR2 SVGAGI (reference sequence). The germline V and J ends were trimmed by 2 bases and 7 bases, with 14 bases remaining between them. CDR3 residues: CASSYVGLPYGELFF. The CDR3 DNA follows: TGTGCCAGCAGTTACGTCGGACTCCCTTACGGGGAGCTGTTTTTT.

The V gene is TRBV27, the J gene TRBJ1-1; no clear D gene. V was trimmed by 7 bases and J by 4 bases, leaving 13 bases between them. The germline V gene encodes CDR1 MNHEY and CDR2 SMNVEV (reference sequence). This CDR3 is built from 13 residues. The CDR3 loop is CASTQSGGTEAFF. CDR3 coding DNA: TGTGCCAGCACTCAGTCCGGAGGCACTGAAGCTTTCTTT.

This clone was recorded a few times. The chain has TRBV5-1 and TRBJ2-7; 7 bases fit TRBD1. The CDR3 totals 15 residues. The V gene's germline CDR1 is SGHRS and CDR2 YFSETQ. V was clipped by 0 bases and J by 7 bases; unmatched bases: 10. Here the CDR3 DNA reads TGCGCCAGCAGCTTGGGTTACAGGGGCTCGTTAGAGCAGTACTTC. Its translation: CASSLGYRGSLEQYF.

This clone appeared a few times. Relative to the germline gene, one junction end is altered; a read error may explain this. The chain has TRBV4-2 and TRBJ2-7; 13 positions match TRBD2. In germline, CDR1 is LGHNA, CDR2 YNFKEQ. This CDR3 is 15 amino acids long. The CDR3 loop reads CASSRTSGSSHEQYF. The CDR3 region has the DNA TGTGCCAGCAGCCGGACTAGCGGGAGCTCCCACGAGCAGTACTTC.

This rearrangement joins TRBV6-1 to TRBJ2-3, with TRBD2 matching 11 bases. The V segment lost 4 bases and the J segment 6 bases; nucleotides outside the gene matches: 6. The CDR3 is 15 amino acids. CDR1 and CDR2 from the germline V gene are MNHNS and SASEGT. The DNA for the CDR3 is TGTGCCAGCAGTGGTAGCGGGGGGGCCAGGGATACGCAGTATTTT. Amino acids: CASSGSGGARDTQYF.

The V gene is TRBV6-1, the J gene TRBJ2-7; no reliable D call. With 4 bases removed from V and 1 base from J, the gap between germline ends came to 5 bases. CDR1 is MNHNS and CDR2 is SASEGT in the germline V gene. This CDR3 region has 12 residues. Here the CDR3 DNA reads TGTGCCAGCAGTGCCAGGTCCTACGAGCAGTACTTC. Translation: CASSARSYEQYF.

The chain joins TRBV29-1 to TRBJ1-2, with 8 bases fitting TRBD1. Germline CDR1 SQVTM, CDR2 ANQGSEA. This CDR3 is 13 amino acids long. Trimming took 4 bases from V and 7 from J; bases not matched to a gene: 8. CDR3 nucleotides: TGCAGCGTTGGGCGCGGACAGGGCAGTGGCTACACCTTC. Translated: CSVGRGQGSGYTF.

This clone was observed once. The chain couples TRBV9 to TRBJ2-3; D may be TRBD1 (6 bases). Per the germline V gene, CDR1 is SGDLS and CDR2 is YYNGEE. The CDR3 has 12 residues. V was clipped by 4 bases and J by 6 bases, with 9 bases between them. The CDR3 region has the DNA TGTGCCAGCAGCATAGACAGGGATACGCAGTATTTT. Translating it yields CASSIDRDTQYF.

V and J are TRBV27 and TRBJ2-7, with D possibly TRBD2 on 6 matching bases. Trimming took 6 bases from V and 9 from J, leaving 18 bases between them. Germline CDR1 and CDR2: MNHEY and SMNVEV (reference sequence). The CDR3 spans 13 residues. The CDR3 spells CASSLRGQNLQYF. For the CDR3, the DNA is TGTGCCAGCAGCTTGCGGGGCCAGAATTTGCAGTACTTC.

The rearrangement links TRBV5-1 to TRBJ2-1; TRBD2 agrees at 9 bases. This CDR3 is 15 amino acids long. Germline CDR1 reads SGHRS; CDR2 reads YFSETQ. V dropped 0 bases and J dropped 9; count of bases not matched to a gene: 7. CDR3 sequence: CASSLVIAGEGEQFF. Here the CDR3 DNA reads TGCGCCAGCAGCTTGGTAATAGCGGGAGAGGGTGAGCAGTTCTTC.

The genes are TRBV11-3 and TRBJ1-2; a weak D match, TRBD1 (6 bases). The length of the CDR3 is 17 residues. Trimming took 3 bases from V and 5 from J, leaving 22 bases between them. Germline loops: CDR1 SGHNT, CDR2 YENEEA. The CDR3 here is CASSFLGMWGLGYGYTF. CDR3 DNA: TGTGCCAGCAGCTTCCTCGGGATGTGGGGGCTGGGGTATGGCTACACCTTC. Based on the CDR3 plus reference TRBV11-3 and TRBJ1-2, the full variable domain is EAGVVQSPRYKIIEKKQPVAFWCNPISGHNTLYWYLQNLGQGPELLIRYENEEAVDDSQLPKDRFSAERLKGVDSTLKIQPAELGDSAVYLCASSFLGMWGLGYGYTFGSGTRLTVV.

This sequence joins TRBV4-3 and TRBJ2-1; D possibly corresponds to TRBD1 (6 bases). Germline CDR1 reads LGHNA; CDR2 reads YSLEER. V was pared by 3 bases and J by 9 bases, with 12 bases between. CDR3 length: 13 residues. As DNA, the CDR3 is TGCGCCAGCAGCCAGAGCCCAGGGGTTGAGCAGTTCTTC. Translating gives CASSQSPGVEQFF.

CDR3 DNA sequence: TGTGCCAGCAGTTTATCTGACAGGCCGACGGTACAGTACTTC. Translated, it gives CASSLSDRPTVQYF. The chain couples TRBV27 to TRBJ2-7, with a tentative D call TRBD1 (6 bases). Germline V gene sequence: CDR1 MNHEY, CDR2 SMNVEV (reference sequence). V lost 0 bases to trimming and J lost 10 bases, with 16 bases between them. The length of the CDR3 is 14 residues.

The rearrangement uses TRBV7-6 and TRBJ2-1; D not certain. The CDR3 sequence is 12 residues long. V shed 5 bases and J shed 8 bases, with 10 bases lying between them. Germline CDR1 is SGHVS and CDR2 is FNYEAQ. The CDR3 DNA reads as TGTGCCAGCAGCCCAAATTTAGATGAGCAGTTCTTC. It specifies CASSPNLDEQFF.

The rearrangement uses TRBV4-1 and TRBJ2-2; D perhaps matches TRBD1 (5 bases). Trimming stripped 2 bases from V and 0 bases from J, with 10 bases between. CDR3 length equals 16 residues. Germline-derived CDR1 and CDR2 are MGHRA and YSYEKL. CDR3: CASSQMGQPNTGELFF. CDR3 coding DNA: TGCGCCAGCAGCCAAATGGGGCAGCCGAACACCGGGGAGCTGTTTTTT.

This chain joins TRBV5-1 and TRBJ1-1; TRBD1 aligns across 8 bases. The CDR3 covers 15 residues. The germline V gene has CDR1 SGHRS and CDR2 YFSETQ. V was clipped by 0 bases and J by 1 base; unmatched bases: 2. The CDR3 nucleotides read TGCGCCAGCAGCTTGGGGCAGGGGGCGAACACTGAAGCTTTCTTT. Its protein product is CASSLGQGANTEAFF.

The chain carries TRBV14 and TRBJ1-4; unclear D gene. The V end was cut by 0 bases, the J end by 7 bases, with 12 bases between. Germline lookup yields CDR1 SGHDN and CDR2 FVKESK. CDR3 length equals 15 residues. The DNA of the CDR3 is TGTGCCAGCAGCCAAGACCGCCTCCCGAGTGAAAAACTGTTTTTT. Residues: CASSQDRLPSEKLFF.

J is TRBJ1-5 and V is TRBV15; possibly TRBD1 for D (6 bases). Germline V gene sequence: CDR1 LNHNV, CDR2 YYDKDF (reference sequence). The CDR3 extends over 14 amino acids. Deletions cut 2 bases from V and 4 bases from J, with 9 bases between. CDR3 nucleotides: TGTGCCACCAGCAGATACAGGGAAAATCAGCCCCAGCATTTT. Translated: CATSRYRENQPQHF.

The V and J genes are TRBV4-2 and TRBJ2-5, with 11 bases matching TRBD2. The J call may be in error: the DNA end matches TRBJ2-7 better. The length of the CDR3 is 16 residues. Germline V gene sequence: CDR1 LGHNA, CDR2 YNFKEQ. CDR3 residues: CASSQDGTSGSYEQYF. The DNA for the CDR3 is TGTGCCAGCAGCCAAGATGGGACTAGCGGCTCCTACGAGCAGTACTTC.